This TCR beta chain came from a study of T cells after yellow fever vaccination. Findings and limits, study-wide: On re-exposure, the response was weaker but peaked faster, at day 5 versus 15. Highly abundant clonotypes carried over from the bulk population could end up in FACS-sorted repertoires as contaminants.

At least ten counts were recorded for this clonotype. Its antigen is still unknown. The CDR3 runs 14 residues. V dropped 4 bases and J dropped 3 bases, with 11 bases sitting between them. MiXCR, applied by TCRdb to the 5' RACE reads, yields one record per CDR3 protein. The repertoire consists of about 250,000 distinct CDR3 sequences, with roughly 3.7% occurring once and the leading ten covering under 20%. The source was PBMCs, collected 15 days after the yellow fever booster vaccination. The TCR sequence derives from a man aged 18 to 30 who received the YFV17D yellow fever vaccine. The chain links TRBV12-3 or TRBV12-4 to TRBJ2-3; perhaps TRBD1 as D (6 bases). The CDR3 DNA reads as TGTGCCAGCAGTTCCGGGACACGGACAGATACGCAGTATTTT. Translating gives CASSSGTRTDTQYF.